This T cell receptor (beta chain) stems from a study of T cells expressing NK-cell markers (TCRdb year 2020). Broadly, across the study: Three sorted T-cell subsets (CD3+CD56+NKG2C+, CD3+CD56+NKG2C- and CD3+CD56-NKG2C+) from 7 to 9 donors had their TCR beta-chain repertoires profiled. Of the eight sequenced donors, seven were found to be HCMV-seropositive and one was found to be HCMV-seronegative. The libraries were sequenced on Illumina HiSeq 2000/2500, MiSeq or NextSeq, producing 2 x 150 bp reads. The study sequenced eight donors, all healthy volunteers chosen at random: three men and five women.

For this clonotype: The specificity of this receptor is unknown.

The investigation overall reported the following: Those dominant clonotypes were again the most abundant among CD3+CD56-NKG2C+ cells in a few donors, at roughly 25-60.1%. For six donors, the dominant CD3+CD56+NKG2C+ clonotypes were among the top 10 CD8+ clonotypes and accounted for roughly 1.0-7.5% of CD8+ T cells. It remained unclear whether the expanded NKG2C-expressing T cell clones were specific for HCMV antigens.

Sequencing relied on an Illumina HiSeq 2000. TCR beta cDNA libraries were prepared using 5'RACE template switching, which introduced a universal primer site and unique molecular identifiers. Priming for cDNA synthesis came from the TCR beta constant segment, and two successive PCR amplification steps followed. The published analysis was carried out like this. MIGEC was used to demultiplex reads and group the reads by UMI, and MiTCR was used to assemble and quantify clonotypes. To exclude erroneous sequences, only TCR cDNA sequences supported by at least two reads were retained. The tcR package was used for downstream repertoire analysis, and clonotypes were matched across fractions by CDR3 nucleotide sequence plus V segment. Antigen specificity was annotated against VDJdb with VDJmatch, allowing one amino acid substitution in CDR3. Each entry corresponds to one CDR3 protein sequence from reads that TCRdb reprocessed, and DNA is not given. It is TCRdb's table, rather than the study itself, that gives the V and J calls and clone size. The sample table holds some 440,000 distinct CDR3 sequences. The ten largest clonotypes hold 1.4% of the sample.

CDR1 DFQATT and CDR2 SNEGSKA were looked up in the germline V gene (reference sequence). The CDR3 starts with the cysteine, ends with the phenylalanine, and has 13 residues. A DNA sequence was not provided. To determine HCMV serostatus, a commercial ELISA kit was used to detect HCMV-specific IgG in serum. Ficoll density gradient centrifugation was used to isolate peripheral blood mononuclear cells from blood. The material sequenced was blood T cells: a sorted CD56 or NKG2C T cell subset, CD4+ or CD8+ T cells, or bulk PBMC T cells (not recorded which). This receptor was taken from a woman between 50 and 59 years old in good health. Donor details come from another sample of the same person, matched by shared clones. In this chain, TRBV20-1 is recombined with TRBJ2-3; TCRdb names TRBD2, which stays unverified in the absence of DNA. Here the CDR3 is given as CSATVAGIDTQYF.